The source of this TCR beta chain is a study of T-cell reconstitution after alpha-beta-depleted transplantation in children. The V gene end was trimmed by 2 bases and the J gene end by 3 bases; junction bases not matched to a gene: 6. This CDR3 comprises 16 residues. Germline V gives CDR1 SGHVS, CDR2 FQNEAQ. TCRbeta library preparation incorporated unique molecular identifiers. One entry per CDR3 protein, called by TCRdb with MiXCR from the PCR reads. The repertoire includes some 390,000 distinct CDR3 sequences, 20% of them detected once, and approximately 3.8% sits in the top ten. The TCR comes from a human donor who donated a stem cell graft to a child with acute myeloid leukemia. The rearrangement links TRBV7-8 to TRBJ2-5, with 10 bases fitting TRBD2. This specimen was PBMCs from the stem cell graft donor, taken from the stem cell graft. The chain's CDR3 is CASSLRRGLAEETQYF. The CDR3 bases are TGTGCCAGCAGCTTACGCCGCGGACTAGCGGAAGAGACCCAGTACTTC.